A single sample is the source of the 8 T cell receptor beta chains below, sequenced in a study of identical twins. TCRdb re-derived calls from the 5' RACE reads in MiXCR, one entry per CDR3 protein. The sample yields 400,000 to 500,000 distinct CDR3 sequences, around a sixth seen once. Sequenced material: naive T cells sorted from blood. These receptors all come from a middle-aged man in good health.

The table lists this clonotype with many counts. The chain recombines TRBV10-3 with TRBJ2-1; D gene uncertain. There are 14 residues in the CDR3. Trimming stripped 3 bases from V and 7 bases from J, with 13 bases between. CDR1 is ENHRY and CDR2 is SYGVKD in the germline V gene. Here the CDR3 reads CAISDSSSVNEQFF. The CDR3 nucleotides are TGTGCCATCAGTGACTCCTCCAGCGTGAATGAGCAGTTCTTC.

The V gene is TRBV18, the J gene TRBJ1-6; weak D call: TRBD1 (6 bases). V dropped 6 bases and J dropped 2 bases, with 14 bases sitting between them. The CDR3 is 16 amino acids. CDR1 and CDR2 from the germline V gene are KGHSH and LQKENI. CDR3 amino acids: CASSYTGPTYNSPLHF. The CDR3 coding sequence is TGTGCCAGCTCGTACACAGGGCCCACCTATAATTCACCCCTCCACTTT.

The CDR3 DNA is TGTGCCAGCAGCATGACTAGCGGAGTCACAGATACGCAGTATTTT. Its translation: CASSMTSGVTDTQYF. J is TRBJ2-3 and V is TRBV7-9; 9 bases are shared with TRBD2. Germline CDR1 SEHNR, CDR2 FQNEAQ (reference sequence). V lost 5 bases to trimming and J lost 2 bases; unmatched junction nucleotides: 5. This CDR3 spans 15 amino acids.

This rearrangement joins TRBV20-1 to TRBJ2-7; 10 positions agree with TRBD1. Germline V CDR1 and CDR2: DFQATT, SNEGSKA (reference sequence). V shed 5 bases, J shed 4 bases, and the junction held 8 bases outside the gene matches. The CDR3 length is 14 residues. The CDR3 sequence is CSARSSGQGYEQYF. In DNA form, the CDR3 reads TGCAGTGCTCGGAGTTCGGGACAGGGGTACGAGCAGTACTTC.

The chain recombines TRBV4-2 with TRBJ2-1; no reliable D call. This CDR3 is 16 amino acids long. Trimming stripped 1 base from V and 9 bases from J, with 19 bases between. The germline gives CDR1 LGHNA, CDR2 YNFKEQ. Written as DNA, the CDR3 is TGTGCCAGCAGCCAAGGATCGGCCCGAAGTTACGGTGAGCAGTTCTTC. Translating gives CASSQGSARSYGEQFF.

This clonotype has a handful of counts. The V and J genes are TRBV6-2 or TRBV6-3 and TRBJ2-7; 12 bases map to TRBD2. V trimming: 6 bases; J trimming: 0 bases; junction bases outside the gene matches: 3. This CDR3 is 15 amino acids long. Per germline, CDR1 MNHEY and CDR2 SVGEGT. The chain's CDR3 is CASRTSGGTSYEQYF. The DNA for the CDR3 is TGTGCCAGCAGAACTAGCGGGGGGACCTCCTACGAGCAGTACTTC.

The chain couples TRBV12-3 or TRBV12-4 to TRBJ2-4; D not certain. With 1 base removed from V and 7 bases from J, the gap between germline ends came to 8 bases. This CDR3 has 13 residues. CDR3 loop: CASSLVARNIQYF. CDR3 nucleotide sequence: TGTGCCAGCAGTTTAGTTGCAAGGAACATTCAGTACTTC.

This clonotype was seen a few times. V and J are TRBV29-1 and TRBJ2-7; either TRBD1 or TRBD2 may supply D (5 bases each). V was shortened by 0 bases and J by 1 base, with 10 bases between the two germline ends. Germline V CDR1 and CDR2: SQVTM, ANQGSEA. The CDR3 spans 14 residues. In DNA form, the CDR3 reads TGCAGCGTTGAAGATAGAGGGGAATCCTACGAGCAGTACTTC. As protein: CSVEDRGESYEQYF.